These 5 T cell receptor beta chains share one sample of origin, sequenced in a study of Ad26.COV2.S vaccination and SARS-CoV-2 variants. Indicated treatment: 15 to 20 received Ad26.COV2.S at low or high dose, single or two shots; roughly five received placebo; per-sample allocation not given. Material that was analyzed had been drawn on day 63 after the first vaccine or placebo injection. Produced via immunoSEQ multiplex PCR; TCRdb's table is partial and in-frame only. Seen here are nearly 400,000 clones, around 91% observed once, and the top ten hold under 2%. This specimen was peripheral blood, taken in a trial of Ad26.COV2.S vaccine versus placebo. The receptors were gathered from a person aged 18-65 years who received the Ad26.COV2.S COVID-19 vaccine or a placebo.

The chain couples TRBV9 to TRBJ2-5; D perhaps matches TRBD2 (7 bases). V was cut by 4 bases and J by 4 bases, with 23 bases left in between. Germline values: CDR1 SGDLS, CDR2 YYNGEE. The CDR3 extends over 17 amino acids. CDR3 DNA sequence: TGTGCCAGCAGCCCGATCGCGGGGGCTAGCGTAAGAGAGACCCAGTACTTC. Encoded protein: CASSPIAGASVRETQYF.

The rearrangement uses TRBV3-1 (or the pseudogene TRBV3-2) and TRBJ1-1, with D hard to call. Germline V CDR1 and CDR2: LGHDT, YNNKEL (reference sequence). With 8 bases removed from V and 0 bases from J, the gap between germline ends came to 7 bases. The CDR3 length is 12 residues. The CDR3 DNA reads TGTGCCAGCTACGGCGTGAACACTGAAGCTTTCTTT. Its translation is CASYGVNTEAFF.

This chain connects TRBV3-1 (or the pseudogene TRBV3-2) to TRBJ2-7; D is unresolved. The CDR3 extends over 16 amino acids. Trimming removed 5 bases at V and 5 bases at J, with 22 bases between. Germline CDR1 reads LGHDT; CDR2 reads YNNKEL (reference sequence). CDR3 nucleotide sequence: TGTGCCAGCAGCGCGACGATCCCATTTCGGTTAGACGAGCAGTACTTC. Protein product: CASSATIPFRLDEQYF.

This sequence joins TRBV10-2 and TRBJ2-3; D is unclear. The CDR3 covers 12 residues. CDR1 WSHSY and CDR2 SAAADI come from the germline V gene. The ends were cut back, 4 bases at V and 1 base at J, with 3 bases in the middle. The CDR3 DNA is TGCGCCAGCAGTGGCGGCACAGATACGCAGTATTTT. Amino acids: CASSGGTDTQYF.

The genes are TRBV3-1 (or the pseudogene TRBV3-2) and TRBJ2-7; the match to TRBD2 covers 7 bases. The CDR3 totals 15 residues. The trim removed 1 base at V and 2 bases at J, leaving 5 bases unmatched. Germline CDR1 is LGHDT and CDR2 is YNNKEL (reference sequence). CDR3 nucleotides: TGTGCCAGCAGCCAAGCCGCGGGGGAGACCTACGAGCAGTACTTC. It codes for CASSQAAGETYEQYF.